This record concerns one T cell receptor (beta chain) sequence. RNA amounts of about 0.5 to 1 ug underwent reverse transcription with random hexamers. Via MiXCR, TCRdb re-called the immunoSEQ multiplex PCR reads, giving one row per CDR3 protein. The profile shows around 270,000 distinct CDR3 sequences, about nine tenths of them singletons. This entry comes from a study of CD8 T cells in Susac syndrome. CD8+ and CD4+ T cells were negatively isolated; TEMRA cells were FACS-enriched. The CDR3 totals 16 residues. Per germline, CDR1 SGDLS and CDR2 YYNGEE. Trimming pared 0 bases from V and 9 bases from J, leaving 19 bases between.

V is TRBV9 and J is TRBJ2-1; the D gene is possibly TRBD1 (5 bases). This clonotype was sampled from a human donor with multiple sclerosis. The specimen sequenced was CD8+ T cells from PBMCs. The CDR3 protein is CASSVGGALGSSEQFF. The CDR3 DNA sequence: TGTGCCAGCAGCGTAGGGGGCGCATTGGGAAGCAGTGAGCAGTTCTTC. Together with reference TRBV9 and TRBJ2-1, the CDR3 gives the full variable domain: DSGVTQTPKHLITATGQRVTLRCSPRSGDLSVYWYQQSLDQGLQFLIQYYNGEERAKGNILERFSAQQFPDLHSELNLSSLELGDSALYFCASSVGGALGSSEQFFGPGTRLTVL.